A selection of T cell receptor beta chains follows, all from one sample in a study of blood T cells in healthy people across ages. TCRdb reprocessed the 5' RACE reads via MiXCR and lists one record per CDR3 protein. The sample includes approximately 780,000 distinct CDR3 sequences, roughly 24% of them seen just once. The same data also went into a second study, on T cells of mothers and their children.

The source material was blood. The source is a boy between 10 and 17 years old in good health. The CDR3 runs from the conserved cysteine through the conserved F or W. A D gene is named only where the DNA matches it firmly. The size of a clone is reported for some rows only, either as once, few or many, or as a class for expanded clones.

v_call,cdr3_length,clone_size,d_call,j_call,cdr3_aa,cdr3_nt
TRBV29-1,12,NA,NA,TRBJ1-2,CSVEFASYGYTF,TGCAGCGTTGAATTCGCCAGCTATGGCTACACCTTC
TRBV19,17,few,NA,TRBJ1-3,CASSILKADYSGNTIYF,TGTGCCAGTAGTATCTTAAAGGCGGACTACTCTGGAAACACCATATATTTT
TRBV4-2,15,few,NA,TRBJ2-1,CASSRRGGDYNEQFF,TGTGCCAGCAGCCGTCGAGGGGGGGACTACAATGAGCAGTTCTTC
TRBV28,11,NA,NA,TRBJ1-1,CASLRSREAFF,TGTGCCAGCCTTCGATCCCGTGAAGCTTTCTTT
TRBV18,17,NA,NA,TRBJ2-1,CASSLAARFPNRNEQFF,TGTGCCAGCTCACTAGCGGCCCGATTTCCCAATCGAAATGAGCAGTTCTTC
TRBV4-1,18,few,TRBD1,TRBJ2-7,CASSQHSTGTGGGYEQYF,TGCGCCAGCAGCCAACATTCAACCGGGACAGGGGGCGGCTACGAGCAGTACTTC
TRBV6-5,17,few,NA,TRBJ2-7,CASSYSRGGADSYEQYF,TGTGCCAGCAGTTACTCTCGAGGAGGGGCCGACTCCTACGAGCAGTACTTC
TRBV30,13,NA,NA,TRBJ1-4,CAGNWRASEELFF,TGTGCCGGCAATTGGAGGGCTTCCGAAGAACTGTTTTTT
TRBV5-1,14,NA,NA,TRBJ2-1,CASSLVGEYNEQFF,TGCGCCAGCAGCTTGGTGGGCGAGTACAATGAGCAGTTCTTC
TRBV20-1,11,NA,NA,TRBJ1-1,CSARLNTEAFF,TGCAGTGCTAGACTGAACACTGAAGCTTTCTTT
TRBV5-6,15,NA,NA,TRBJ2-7,CASSASDRATYEQYF,TGTGCCAGCAGCGCGTCCGACAGAGCAACCTACGAGCAGTACTTC
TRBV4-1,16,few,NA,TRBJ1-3,CASSPLSGASGNTIYF,TGCGCCAGCAGCCCCTTATCAGGGGCTTCTGGAAACACCATATATTTT
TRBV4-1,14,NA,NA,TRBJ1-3,CASSQQSSGNTIYF,TGCGCCAGCAGCCAACAGAGCTCTGGAAACACCATATATTTT
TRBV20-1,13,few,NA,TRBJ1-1,CSVSTGTNTEAFF,TGCAGTGTCTCAACCGGGACAAACACTGAAGCTTTCTTT
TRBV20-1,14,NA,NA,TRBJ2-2,CSASREPNTGELFF,TGCAGTGCTAGTCGGGAACCGAACACCGGGGAGCTGTTTTTT
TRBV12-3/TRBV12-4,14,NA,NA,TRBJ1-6,CASSLQGLGSPLHF,TGTGCCAGCAGTTTACAGGGGCTTGGTTCACCCCTCCACTTT
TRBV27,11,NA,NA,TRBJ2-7,CAVGSRYEQYF,TGTGCAGTTGGCTCACGCTACGAGCAGTACTTC
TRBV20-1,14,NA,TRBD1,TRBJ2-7,CSARGQGAAYEQYF,TGCAGTGCTAGGGGACAGGGGGCAGCCTACGAGCAGTACTTC
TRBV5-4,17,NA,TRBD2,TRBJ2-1,CASSLGRGSGGRDEQFF,TGTGCCAGCAGCTTGGGGCGAGGTAGCGGGGGTAGGGATGAGCAGTTCTTC
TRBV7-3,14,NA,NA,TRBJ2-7,CASSLTGKNYEQYF,TGTGCCAGCAGCTTAACCGGGAAAAACTACGAGCAGTACTTC
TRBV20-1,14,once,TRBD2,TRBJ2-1,CSATLSGGYNEQFF,TGCAGTGCTACACTTAGCGGGGGTTACAATGAGCAGTTCTTC
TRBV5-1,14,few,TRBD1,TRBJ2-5,CASSQDREGETQYF,TGCGCCAGCAGCCAAGACAGGGAAGGGGAGACCCAGTACTTC
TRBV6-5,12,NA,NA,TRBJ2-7,CASSQPGESWYF,TGTGCCAGCAGTCAACCAGGGGAAAGCTGGTACTTC